The 29 T cell receptor beta chains below were found in one sample sequenced in a study of identical twins. A single record per CDR3 protein comes from TCRdb applying MiXCR to the 5' RACE reads. Of about 550,000 distinct CDR3 sequences in the sample, about a fifth are singletons; the top ten hold roughly 0.5%. These data also featured in a second study, about yellow fever vaccine responses in identical twins.

Sequenced material: CD4+ T cells sorted from blood. Every receptor here comes from a woman under 30 in good health.

This chain links TRBV5-1 with TRBJ2-5, with 9 bases identical to TRBD1. The CDR3 runs 15 residues. Germline V gives CDR1 SGHRS, CDR2 YFSETQ. V was pared by 6 bases and J by 1 base, with 7 bases of the junction left unmatched. The CDR3: CASKGTGSPQETQYF. The CDR3 bases are TGCGCCAGCAAAGGGACAGGGAGCCCCCAAGAGACCCAGTACTTC. Full variable domain (outside the CDR3, taken from reference TRBV5-1 and TRBJ2-5): KAGVTQTPRYLIKTRGQQVTLSCSPISGHRSVSWYQQTPGQGLQFLFEYFSETQRNKGNFPGRFSGRQFSNSRSEMNVSTLELGDSALYLCASKGTGSPQETQYFGPGTRLLVL.

The V gene is TRBV12-3 or TRBV12-4, the J gene TRBJ1-5, with D tentatively TRBD1 (5 bases). Trimming pared 9 bases from V and 5 bases from J, leaving 11 bases between. This CDR3 contains 12 residues. The CDR3 spells CASSAGDQPQHF. CDR3 DNA: TGTGCCAGTAGTGCGGGGGATCAGCCCCAGCATTTT.

This clonotype was seen more than once but under ten times. The chain recombines TRBV6-5 with TRBJ1-1, with D maybe TRBD1 (5 bases). The germline V and J ends were trimmed by 7 bases and 7 bases, with 13 bases remaining between them. The germline CDR1 and CDR2 sequences are MNHEY and SVGAGI. This CDR3 spans 12 amino acids. CDR3 in DNA: TGTGCCAGCATTCACAGGCGGGGTGAAGCTTTCTTT. This encodes CASIHRRGEAFF.

This clonotype was picked up a small number of times. The chain carries TRBV9 and TRBJ1-1; D may be TRBD1 (5 bases). Looked up from germline, CDR1 is SGDLS and CDR2 is YYNGEE. Trimming cost V 1 base and J 1 base, with 8 bases left between them. There are 14 residues in the CDR3. The CDR3 sequence is CASSVTGGNTEAFF. DNA for the CDR3: TGTGCCAGCAGCGTAACGGGGGGGAACACTGAAGCTTTCTTT.

The chain combines TRBV20-1 with TRBJ1-1; unclear D gene. V lost 8 bases, J lost 8 bases, and 12 bases lay in between. Germline loops: CDR1 DFQATT, CDR2 SNEGSKA (reference sequence). This CDR3 region has 10 residues. Here the CDR3 DNA reads TGCAGTCGAAAGACGGACGAAGCTTTCTTT. This sequence encodes CSRKTDEAFF.

The chain combines TRBV25-1 with TRBJ2-1; 8 nucleotides line up with TRBD1. This CDR3 region has 16 residues. Germline V CDR1 and CDR2: MGHDK, SYGVNS. J lost 3 bases, V lost 4 bases, and 8 bases had no gene match. CDR3 sequence reads: CASSVPGGANYNEQFF. CDR3 DNA: TGTGCCAGCAGTGTACCAGGGGGCGCAAACTACAATGAGCAGTTCTTC. Variable domain in full (rest from reference TRBV25-1 and TRBJ2-1): EADIYQTPRYLVIGTGKKITLECSQTMGHDKMYWYQQDPGMELHLIHYSYGVNSTEKGDLSSESTVSRIRTEHFPLTLESARPSHTSQYLCASSVPGGANYNEQFFGPGTRLTVL.

The sample holds a few counts of this clonotype. CDR3 loop: CASRPGLAGGRTGELFF. The CDR3 DNA is TGTGCCAGCAGGCCGGGACTAGCGGGAGGGCGAACCGGGGAGCTGTTTTTT. The chain links TRBV12-3 or TRBV12-4 to TRBJ2-2; TRBD2 matches 16 bases. This CDR3 spans 17 amino acids. Unmatched junction bases numbered 6, after V lost 6 bases and J lost 5 bases.

The chain links TRBV12-3 or TRBV12-4 to TRBJ1-5; D might be TRBD1 (6 bases). Trimming took 8 bases from V and 6 from J, leaving 14 bases between them. The CDR3 has 13 residues. This CDR3 is CASEQGGGQPQHF. CDR3 DNA: TGTGCCAGCGAACAGGGAGGTGGTCAGCCCCAGCATTTT.

The chain links TRBV6-1 to TRBJ2-7, with TRBD2 as a possible D gene (6 bases). Trimming removed 5 bases from V and 3 bases from J, with 17 bases in between. The CDR3 consists of 15 residues. The V gene's germline CDR1 is MNHNS and CDR2 SASEGT. The CDR3, as DNA: TGTGCCAGCAGTCAACGGGGCGGGACGGGCTACGAGCAGTACTTC. Translating it yields CASSQRGGTGYEQYF.

The genes are TRBV10-3 and TRBJ2-2; 12 bases map to TRBD2. V shed 7 bases and J 5 bases; nucleotides not matched to a gene: 2. This CDR3 has 14 residues. The V gene's germline CDR1 is ENHRY and CDR2 SYGVKD. The DNA for the CDR3 is TGTGCCATCACAGGGACTAGCGGGACCGGGGAGCTGTTTTTT. This encodes CAITGTSGTGELFF.

This clonotype was seen only a few times. The CDR3, as DNA: TGTGCCAGCAGCTGGTCAGGGCTTGAGCAGTTCTTC. Its protein is CASSWSGLEQFF. This chain joins TRBV7-2 and TRBJ2-1, with D perhaps matching TRBD1 (5 bases). Trimming removed 4 bases at V and 9 bases at J, with 10 bases between. Germline CDR1 SGHTA, CDR2 FQGNSA. CDR3 size: 12 residues. The full variable domain, with the rest looked up from reference TRBV7-2 and TRBJ2-1, is GAGVSQSPSNKVTEKGKDVELRCDPISGHTALYWYRQSLGQGLEFLIYFQGNSAPDKSGLPSDRFSAERTGGSVSTLTIQRTQQEDSAVYLCASSWSGLEQFFGPGTRLTVL.

V gene TRBV9 combines with J gene TRBJ2-3, with 10 bases that match TRBD1. The CDR3 is 16 amino acids. After removal of 3 bases from V and 4 bases from J, the junction contained 8 bases not matched to a gene. Per germline, CDR1 SGDLS and CDR2 YYNGEE. The CDR3 DNA is TGTGCCAGCAGCGGGGGGACAGGGGTTGGTGCAGATACGCAGTATTTT. Its translation: CASSGGTGVGADTQYF.

The gene calls are TRBV10-3 and TRBJ2-6; TRBD1 is a possible D gene (6 bases). The CDR3 sequence is 13 residues long. Trimming removed 3 bases at V and 7 bases at J, with 7 bases between. Germline loops: CDR1 ENHRY, CDR2 SYGVKD. CDR3 in amino acids: CAISEGTANVLTF. DNA for the CDR3: TGTGCCATCAGTGAAGGGACAGCCAACGTCCTGACTTTC.

The chain recombines TRBV12-3 or TRBV12-4 with TRBJ1-3; D is ambiguous. V shed 6 bases and J shed 3 bases, with 6 bases lying between them. The CDR3 consists of 12 residues. CDR3: CASRGGGNTIYF. CDR3 coding DNA: TGTGCCAGCAGGGGCGGTGGAAACACCATATATTTT.

DNA for the CDR3: TGCGCCAGCAGCTTGGCCCCAGGGGCTCCGAAACAAGAGACCCAGTACTTC. It translates to CASSLAPGAPKQETQYF. The chain employs TRBV5-1 and TRBJ2-5, with a tentative D call TRBD1 (6 bases). The CDR3 sequence is 17 residues long. The germline gives CDR1 SGHRS, CDR2 YFSETQ. V gave up 0 bases and J gave up 2 bases, with 17 bases separating them.

This clonotype was counted only a few times. The genes are TRBV20-1 and TRBJ2-4; D is possibly TRBD1 or TRBD2 (7 bases each). Trimming took off 0 bases at V and 1 base at J, with 10 bases between the two ends. The length of the CDR3 is 15 residues. Per the germline V gene, CDR1 is DFQATT and CDR2 is SNEGSKA (reference sequence). As DNA, the CDR3 is TGCAGTGCTAGAGATCAGGGGGGGGCCAAAAACATTCAGTACTTC. Its protein is CSARDQGGAKNIQYF.

This chain links TRBV12-3 or TRBV12-4 with TRBJ2-4, with D possibly being TRBD2 (6 bases). This CDR3 region has 17 residues. The V gene lost 5 bases and the J gene lost 3 bases, with 20 bases spanning the gap. CDR3 amino acids: CASSLARIFGGKNIQYF. CDR3 sequence (DNA): TGTGCCAGCAGTCTTGCTAGGATCTTCGGGGGCAAAAACATTCAGTACTTC.

CDR3 amino acids: CASSLYTRSGNEQFF. The CDR3 nucleotides read TGTGCCAGCAGTTTATACACACGGTCGGGGAATGAGCAGTTCTTC. The genes are TRBV28 and TRBJ2-1; D is possibly TRBD2 (5 bases). Trimming pared 1 base from V and 7 bases from J, leaving 14 bases between. This CDR3 is built from 15 residues. The germline gives CDR1 MDHEN, CDR2 SYDVKM.

This clonotype was detected a few times. A junction end diverges from the germline sequence, so it may reflect a read error. The rearrangement links TRBV28 to TRBJ2-3, with 13 bases lining up with TRBD2. CDR1 and CDR2 (germline): MDHEN, SYDVKM. The CDR3 contains 16 residues. CDR3 protein: CASSSGLAGNTDTQCF. In DNA, the CDR3 is TGTGCCAGCAGTTCGGGACTAGCGGGGAACACAGATACGCAGTGTTTT.

The chain joins TRBV10-3 to TRBJ2-1; TRBD2 matches 7 bases. Germline lookup yields CDR1 ENHRY and CDR2 SYGVKD. Trimming at V came to 10 bases and at J to 6 bases, leaving 15 bases not matched to a gene. The CDR3 loop spans 15 amino acids. Here the CDR3 DNA reads TGTGCCACCCGGGCCGAGGGTGGGAGGGCCAATGAGCAGTTCTTC. It specifies CATRAEGGRANEQFF.

The V call is TRBV20-1, the J call TRBJ2-2, with D tentatively TRBD1 (6 bases). This CDR3 region has 12 residues. Germline V gene data show CDR1 as DFQATT and CDR2 as SNEGSKA (reference sequence). V shed 6 bases and J shed 7 bases, with 12 bases lying between them. In nucleotides, the CDR3 is TGCAGTGCAAGGACAGTTGGCGGGGAGCTGTTTTTT. This sequence encodes CSARTVGGELFF.

V and J are TRBV20-1 and TRBJ2-1; 12 bases are shared with TRBD2. V trimming: 2 bases; J trimming: 6 bases; junction bases outside the gene matches: 5. CDR1 DFQATT and CDR2 SNEGSKA come from the germline V gene (reference sequence). CDR3 size: 15 residues. The CDR3 sequence is CSARQGLAGRNEQFF. The CDR3 DNA follows: TGCAGTGCTAGACAAGGACTAGCGGGACGCAATGAGCAGTTCTTC.

As to this clonotype: At one of its ends the junction is not consistent with the germline gene, which may arise from a read error. The genes are TRBV27 and TRBJ2-3; tentative D call: TRBD1 (5 bases). Germline lookup yields CDR1 MNHEY and CDR2 SMNVEV (reference sequence). The CDR3 covers 13 residues. The CDR3 loop is CASSPQMGPKVDF. The CDR3 DNA sequence: TGTGCCAGCAGTCCCCAGATGGGGCCTAAGGTAGATTTT.

The chain uses TRBV20-1 and TRBJ2-3; D is ambiguous. V was clipped by 6 bases and J by 0 bases, with 13 bases between them. The germline V gene encodes CDR1 DFQATT and CDR2 SNEGSKA (reference sequence). The CDR3 runs to 14 residues. The chain's CDR3 is CSAQDPPSTDTQYF. CDR3 sequence (DNA): TGCAGTGCCCAAGACCCGCCAAGCACAGATACGCAGTATTTT.

The rearrangement links TRBV20-1 to TRBJ1-2; 9 bases align to TRBD1. The germline V gene has CDR1 DFQATT and CDR2 SNEGSKA (reference sequence). V dropped 3 bases and J dropped 4; count of bases not matched to a gene: 9. This CDR3 has 15 amino acids. CDR3 protein: CSASNSGTGIYGYTF. The CDR3 nucleotides read TGCAGTGCTAGCAACTCCGGGACAGGGATCTATGGCTACACCTTC.

The chain links TRBV5-1 to TRBJ2-5; D might be TRBD2 (6 bases). The V gene lost 4 bases and the J gene lost 4 bases, with 11 bases spanning the gap. The CDR3 sequence is 13 residues long. Germline values: CDR1 SGHRS, CDR2 YFSETQ. The CDR3 spells CASSATGVETQYF. For the CDR3, the DNA is TGCGCCAGCAGCGCGACGGGGGTAGAGACCCAGTACTTC.

This clonotype was seen a few times. The genes are TRBV5-1 and TRBJ2-2; TRBD1 is a possible D gene (5 bases). Deletions cut 5 bases from V and 5 bases from J, with 10 bases between. This CDR3 comprises 13 residues. The germline V gene encodes CDR1 SGHRS and CDR2 YFSETQ. As DNA, the CDR3 is TGCGCCAGCAGTTCGACAGAAACCGGGGAGCTGTTTTTT. Translated: CASSSTETGELFF. Full variable domain (outside the CDR3, taken from reference TRBV5-1 and TRBJ2-2): KAGVTQTPRYLIKTRGQQVTLSCSPISGHRSVSWYQQTPGQGLQFLFEYFSETQRNKGNFPGRFSGRQFSNSRSEMNVSTLELGDSALYLCASSSTETGELFFGEGSRLTVL.

The chain joins TRBV12-3 or TRBV12-4 to TRBJ1-5; TRBD1 matches at 9 bases. Unmatched junction bases numbered 5, after V lost 6 bases and J lost 2 bases. The CDR3 extends over 15 amino acids. CDR3 residues: CASRRQGVGNQPQHF. The DNA for the CDR3 is TGTGCCAGCAGACGACAGGGGGTAGGCAATCAGCCCCAGCATTTT.

V and J are TRBV20-1 and TRBJ2-3, with D perhaps TRBD2 (6 bases). The V and J ends lost 3 bases and 3 bases respectively, with 13 bases between them. Germline assignment: CDR1 DFQATT and CDR2 SNEGSKA (reference sequence). There are 14 residues in the CDR3. In DNA form, the CDR3 reads TGCAGTGCTAGTGCGGGGTCGAGGACAGATACGCAGTATTTT. Residues: CSASAGSRTDTQYF.